A single sample is the source of the 11 T cell receptor beta chains below, sequenced in a study of OX40 agonist ivuxolimab in advanced cancers. The table came from immunoSEQ multiplex PCR; TCRdb's copy has only in-frame clones and leaves some out. The sample holds roughly 7,000 clones; about 74% are singletons and the top ten take approximately 25%. This sample comprised CD4+ or CD8+ T cells sorted from blood, obtained in a trial of the OX40 agonist ivuxolimab. These receptors were obtained from an adult with an advanced solid tumor such as melanoma, head and neck, liver or kidney cancer.

The V gene is TRBV18, the J gene TRBJ2-1; D is uncertain. Trimming took 3 bases from V and 4 from J, leaving 16 bases between them. This CDR3 is 16 amino acids long. The germline V gene has CDR1 KGHSH and CDR2 LQKENI. In nucleotides, the CDR3 is TGTGCCAGCTCACCGTGGCGCCCTCACCTATACAATGAGCAGTTCTTC. Its translation is CASSPWRPHLYNEQFF.

The gene calls are TRBV11-2 and TRBJ2-5; no definite D call. The end of the DNA fits TRBJ2-7 better, so the J call may be wrong. The germline V gene has CDR1 SGHAT and CDR2 FQNNGV. CDR3 length equals 14 residues. In DNA form, the CDR3 reads TGTGCCAGCAGCTTAGGGTCGGGTACCTACGAGCAGTACTTC. Translating it yields CASSLGSGTYEQYF.

This chain connects TRBV7-9 to TRBJ2-5; 10 bases align to TRBD2. Germline CDR1 reads SEHNR; CDR2 reads FQNEAQ (reference sequence). V was pared by 5 bases and J by 2 bases, with 5 bases of the junction left unmatched. This CDR3 has 15 amino acids. CDR3 nucleotide sequence: TGTGCCAGCAGCGAACTAGCGGGATTACAAGAGACCCAGTACTTC. Translation: CASSELAGLQETQYF.

This clone was seen only once. The chain links TRBV10-3 to TRBJ1-1; D is uncertain. CDR3 size: 11 residues. Germline V lookup: CDR1 ENHRY, CDR2 SYGVKD. V was pared by 2 bases and J by 7 bases, with 5 bases between. CDR3 sequence reads: CAISEPGEAFF. The CDR3 DNA is TGTGCCATCAGTGAGCCCGGTGAAGCTTTCTTT.

The gene calls are TRBV4-3 and TRBJ2-7; D possibly corresponds to TRBD2 (6 bases). This CDR3 contains 15 residues. Trimming left V 0 bases short and J 3 bases short, with 12 bases between. CDR1 and CDR2 (germline): LGHNA, YSLEER. The CDR3 nucleotides read TGCGCCAGCAGCCAAGATTGGAGGGGAATCTACGAGCAGTACTTC. Residues: CASSQDWRGIYEQYF.

The rearrangement links TRBV28 to TRBJ2-1, with a possible D match to TRBD2 (6 bases). Germline V gene sequence: CDR1 MDHEN, CDR2 SYDVKM. The ends were cut back, 6 bases at V and 3 bases at J, with 18 bases in the middle. This CDR3 contains 16 residues. CDR3 region: CASSPNNAGLYNEQFF. The CDR3 DNA reads as TGTGCCAGCAGCCCTAACAACGCGGGGCTCTACAATGAGCAGTTCTTC.

The chain combines TRBV11-2 with TRBJ1-1; 7 bases are a match to TRBD1. The V gene's germline CDR1 is SGHAT and CDR2 FQNNGV. J gave up 11 bases and V 1 base, and 4 bases lay outside the gene matches. The CDR3 loop spans 12 amino acids. The CDR3 coding sequence is TGTGCCAGCAGCTTAGTCAGGGGGGTGGCTTTCTTT. Amino acid sequence: CASSLVRGVAFF.

The J gene is TRBJ2-3, the V gene TRBV7-6; D remains unclear. CDR1 SGHVS and CDR2 FNYEAQ come from the germline V gene. Trimming left V 5 bases short and J 0 bases short, with 12 bases between. This CDR3 has 15 residues. CDR3 DNA: TGTGCCAGCAGCCCCAGGTTCCCTAGCACAGATACGCAGTATTTT. Its translation: CASSPRFPSTDTQYF.

The chain carries TRBV6-1 and TRBJ2-7; D might be TRBD1 (5 bases). V lost 6 bases to trimming and J lost 2 bases, with 8 bases between them. The CDR3 contains 12 residues. In germline, CDR1 is MNHNS, CDR2 SASEGT. Here the CDR3 reads CASRDTPYEQYF. Written as DNA, the CDR3 is TGTGCCAGCAGGGACACCCCCTACGAGCAGTACTTC.

The gene calls are TRBV27 and TRBJ2-2; TRBD2 agrees at 13 bases. Germline V CDR1 and CDR2: MNHEY, SMNVEV (reference sequence). The CDR3 contains 15 residues. The V gene end was trimmed by 6 bases and the J gene end by 6 bases; junction bases not matched to a gene: 4. This CDR3 reads CASSPTSGGAGELFF. The CDR3 region has the DNA TGTGCCAGCAGCCCAACTAGCGGGGGGGCCGGGGAGCTGTTTTTT.

In its sample, this clone is medium-sized. The rearrangement uses TRBV4-3 and TRBJ2-4; D is ambiguous. Trimming took 1 base from V and 3 from J, leaving 19 bases between them. The CDR3 loop spans 18 amino acids. Germline assignment: CDR1 LGHNA and CDR2 YSLEER. The CDR3 sequence: CASSQARNFGIGKNIQYF. The CDR3 DNA is TGCGCCAGCAGCCAAGCCCGAAATTTTGGTATTGGCAAAAACATTCAGTACTTC.